These 16 T cell receptor beta chains share one sample of origin, sequenced in a study of blood T cell repertoires in COVID-19. This table comes from immunoSEQ multiplex PCR, and its TCRdb copy is limited to in-frame clones, with some not included. The sample yields about 250,000 clones, about nine tenths seen once. The sample taken for sequencing was PBMCs or T cells enriched from blood (not recorded which). The receptors stem from a middle-aged man who had recovered from COVID-19.

This chain uses TRBV5-6 with TRBJ1-2; TRBD1 might be the D (6 bases). The CDR3 loop spans 14 amino acids. Trimming pared 4 bases from V and 4 bases from J, leaving 14 bases between. CDR1 is SGHDT and CDR2 is YYEEEE in the germline V gene. Here the CDR3 DNA reads TGTGCCAGCAGCCTAGAGGGCAGGGGCTATGGCTACACCTTC. Translated: CASSLEGRGYGYTF.

The rearrangement uses TRBV5-1 and TRBJ2-7; 8 bases are shared with TRBD1. The CDR3 loop spans 15 amino acids. Germline trimming cut 0 bases from V and 5 bases from J; bases unmatched to any gene: 7. The germline V gene encodes CDR1 SGHRS and CDR2 YFSETQ. The CDR3 nucleotides read TGCGCCAGCAGCTTGGTTCAGGGGGCGATCCACGAGCAGTACTTC. This sequence encodes CASSLVQGAIHEQYF.

J is TRBJ2-3 and V is TRBV27; D remains unclear. CDR1 MNHEY and CDR2 SMNVEV come from the germline V gene (reference sequence). Trimming left V 4 bases short and J 2 bases short, with 7 bases between. This CDR3 comprises 13 residues. The CDR3 is CASSSRPTDTQYF. The CDR3 DNA is TGTGCCAGCAGTTCCAGGCCCACAGATACGCAGTATTTT.

This chain uses TRBV3-1 (or the pseudogene TRBV3-2) with TRBJ2-5; no reliable D call. The CDR3 length is 12 residues. CDR1 is LGHDT, CDR2 YNNKEL, per germline (reference sequence). V gave up 4 bases and J gave up 1 base, with 4 bases separating them. In DNA form, the CDR3 reads TGTGCCAGCAGCCCCTTCCAAGAGACCCAGTACTTC. Amino acids: CASSPFQETQYF.

The CDR3 here is CASSLGGGWYEQYF. DNA of the CDR3: TGTGCCAGCAGCTTGGGCGGGGGGTGGTACGAGCAGTACTTC. The V call is TRBV5-6, the J call TRBJ2-7, with 8 nucleotides matching TRBD2. The trim removed 0 bases at V and 4 bases at J, leaving 3 bases unmatched. The CDR3 has 14 amino acids. Germline loops: CDR1 SGHDT, CDR2 YYEEEE.

This clone came up a few times. The rearrangement joins TRBV28 to TRBJ1-3; D call uncertain. The CDR3 length is 16 residues. The germline V and J ends were trimmed by 7 bases and 4 bases, with 20 bases remaining between them. From germline, CDR1 is MDHEN and CDR2 SYDVKM. CDR3 DNA: TGTGCCAGCACCCCCTCAAGCGGGTTTACCGGAAACACCATATATTTT. As protein: CASTPSSGFTGNTIYF.

The chain is built from TRBV11-2 and TRBJ2-3; D unresolved. V lost 4 bases to trimming and J lost 1 base, with 18 bases between them. From germline, CDR1 is SGHAT and CDR2 FQNNGV. This CDR3 contains 17 residues. CDR3 coding DNA: TGTGCCAGCAGCTCGACCGGGTACCCTCCGGGCACAGATACGCAGTATTTT. Residues: CASSSTGYPPGTDTQYF.

The V call is TRBV19, the J call TRBJ2-1; D is perhaps TRBD1 (5 bases). Germline-derived CDR1 and CDR2 are LNHDA and SQIVND (reference sequence). Trimming pared 5 bases from V and 3 bases from J, leaving 8 bases between. This CDR3 is 13 amino acids long. CDR3 protein: CASSSGLYNEQFF. DNA for the CDR3: TGTGCCAGTAGTTCAGGGCTCTACAATGAGCAGTTCTTC.

This clone was counted once. This chain joins TRBV5-6 and TRBJ1-2, with TRBD1 identical over 8 bases. Germline loops: CDR1 SGHDT, CDR2 YYEEEE. The CDR3 spans 15 residues. Trimming cost V 6 bases and J 3 bases; bases outside gene matches: 10. CDR3 bases: TGTGCCAGCAACCGCCAGGGGGCGCGCGACTATGGCTACACCTTC. It is translated as CASNRQGARDYGYTF.

CDR3 in DNA: TGTGCCAGCAGCCGCACCCTACAGGGGGCGCAAATTCGGGATCATGGCTACACCTTC. Amino acids: CASSRTLQGAQIRDHGYTF. The V gene is TRBV27, the J gene TRBJ1-2, with 9 bases fitting TRBD1. Germline V lookup: CDR1 MNHEY, CDR2 SMNVEV (reference sequence). Germline trimming cut 6 bases from V and 6 bases from J; bases unmatched to any gene: 23. The CDR3 is 19 residues long.

V and J are TRBV7-3 and TRBJ2-3; 9 bases are a match to TRBD2. V shed 4 bases, J shed 0 bases, and the junction held 5 bases outside the gene matches. The germline V gene encodes CDR1 SGHTA and CDR2 FQGTGA. The CDR3 is 16 residues long. CDR3 coding DNA: TGTGCCAGCAGCTCATCTAGCGGGAAGAGCACAGATACGCAGTATTTT. Translating gives CASSSSSGKSTDTQYF.

This sequence joins TRBV18 and TRBJ2-1, with 10 bases matching TRBD2. This CDR3 is built from 15 residues. J was trimmed by 4 bases and V by 4 bases; bases with no gene match: 4. From germline, CDR1 is KGHSH and CDR2 LQKENI. CDR3 nucleotides: TGTGCCAGCTCACGCGGACTAGCGGAATACAATGAGCAGTTCTTC. Its protein is CASSRGLAEYNEQFF.

About this clone: At one end, the junction sequence differs from germline, possibly due to a read error. The genes are TRBV7-2 and TRBJ1-2, with no clear D. This CDR3 is 11 amino acids long. Germline V gives CDR1 SGHTA, CDR2 FQGNSA. The DNA of the CDR3 is TGTGCCAGCAGCTCCCCCCGGGTCCCCCTCTTC. This gives the protein CASSSPRVPLF.

The chain employs TRBV10-1 and TRBJ1-5; no firm D call. V lost 8 bases and J 2 bases, leaving 19 bases between the germline ends. In germline, CDR1 is WNHNN, CDR2 SYGVQD (reference sequence). The CDR3 length is 16 residues. The CDR3 is CASPLAGPFGNQPQHF. The CDR3 nucleotides are TGCGCCAGCCCCCTGGCGGGTCCGTTCGGCAATCAGCCCCAGCATTTT.

The chain is built from TRBV25-1 and TRBJ1-2, with TRBD1 as a possible D gene (5 bases). This CDR3 region has 11 residues. The germline V gene encodes CDR1 MGHDK and CDR2 SYGVNS. CDR3 DNA sequence: TGTGTCCAGGGAAGAGGCTATGGCTACACCTTC. Translated: CVQGRGYGYTF.

The V call is TRBV7-3, the J call TRBJ1-2; TRBD1 matches 7 bases. Germline V CDR1 and CDR2: SGHTA, FQGTGA. The J segment lost 4 bases and the V segment lost 0 bases, leaving 5 bases of the junction unmatched. The CDR3 spans 15 residues. This chain's CDR3 is CASSLTAGQVYGYTF. The CDR3 DNA reads as TGTGCCAGCAGCTTAACTGCCGGACAGGTCTATGGCTACACCTTC.